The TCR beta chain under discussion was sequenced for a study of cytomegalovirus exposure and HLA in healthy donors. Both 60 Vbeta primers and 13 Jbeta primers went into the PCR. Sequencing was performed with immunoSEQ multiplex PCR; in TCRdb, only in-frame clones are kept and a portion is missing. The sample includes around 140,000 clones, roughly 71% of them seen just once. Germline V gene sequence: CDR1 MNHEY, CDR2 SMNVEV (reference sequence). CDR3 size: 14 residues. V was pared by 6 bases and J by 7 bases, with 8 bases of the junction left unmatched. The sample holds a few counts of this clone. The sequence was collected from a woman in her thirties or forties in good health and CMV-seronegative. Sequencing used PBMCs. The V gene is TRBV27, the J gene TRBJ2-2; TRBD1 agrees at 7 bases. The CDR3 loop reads CASRATGYFGELFF. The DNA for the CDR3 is TGTGCCAGCAGAGCGACAGGGTATTTCGGGGAGCTGTTTTTT.